This TCR beta chain was recorded in a study of blood T cell repertoires in COVID-19. Across the study: Some COVID-19 samples were acute and others convalescent; all came from the United States, Italy and Spain. Sample material is recorded as cDNA or gDNA derived from T cells, B-cell-depleted T cells, or PBMCs.

As originally analysed: Amplification of reference gene primers was used by the study to estimate nucleated cell counts. Only in-frame clones appear in the TCRdb table, and some are missing; sequencing was by immunoSEQ multiplex PCR. That table supplies the V and J calls and clone size; D and trimming were determined from the DNA. Of about 320,000 clones in the sample, 89% were seen once. Germline V gene lookup returns CDR1 ENHRY and CDR2 SYGVKD. This CDR3 is 16 amino acids long. V was clipped by 3 bases and J by 1 base, with 13 bases between them. Sequencing was done on a sample of peripheral blood. This sequence was found in a man aged 18 to 35 who had recovered from COVID-19. The rearrangement uses TRBV10-3 and TRBJ2-1; D perhaps matches TRBD1 (6 bases). The CDR3 DNA follows: TGTGCCATCAGTGAATCCGACAGGTATTCCTACAATGAGCAGTTCTTC. Translating it yields CAISESDRYSYNEQFF.